Listed here are 21 T cell receptor beta chains from one sample, sequenced in a study of regulatory T cells in long-lasting Graves disease. The authors built TCR beta libraries using iRepertoire HTBI primers and Arm-PCR of CDR3 regions. MiXCR was run by TCRdb on the multiplex PCR reads, yielding one entry per CDR3 protein. The sample records 400,000 or so distinct CDR3 sequences, 23% being singletons. Time point specified: persistent/refractory GD, antithyroid drugs over 5 years with positive TRAb. From PBMCs, RNA was extracted and then used to make the TCR library. This material consisted of peripheral blood mononuclear cells (PBMCs), taken when the disease was refractory, from a patient treated with antithyroid drugs. Source of these receptors: a female donor with Graves disease.

There are a few counts of this clonotype. The chain has TRBV4-1 and TRBJ2-7, with 7 bases fitting TRBD2. Trimming removed 4 bases from V and 0 bases from J; junction bases left unmatched: 9. The CDR3 loop spans 16 amino acids. Germline loops: CDR1 MGHRA, CDR2 YSYEKL. Here the CDR3 DNA reads TGCGCCAGCAGCCGCCAAGCGGGGCCGAGCTCCTACGAGCAGTACTTC. Translating gives CASSRQAGPSSYEQYF.

The chain recombines TRBV18 with TRBJ2-7; 12 nucleotides line up with TRBD2. The CDR3 runs to 16 residues. J was trimmed by 3 bases and V by 3 bases; bases with no gene match: 6. Germline assignment: CDR1 KGHSH and CDR2 LQKENI. The CDR3 DNA reads TGTGCCAGCTCACCCACGCTAGCGGGAGGGGGCTACGAGCAGTACTTC. This translates into CASSPTLAGGGYEQYF.

This clonotype was seen ten or more times. The chain links TRBV5-1 to TRBJ2-7; D unclear. Trimming pared 0 bases from V and 0 bases from J, leaving 13 bases between. The CDR3 spans 16 residues. The germline V gene encodes CDR1 SGHRS and CDR2 YFSETQ. This CDR3 is CASSLDGERGSYEQYF. The CDR3 DNA reads TGCGCCAGCAGCTTGGATGGGGAAAGAGGCTCCTACGAGCAGTACTTC.

The chain links TRBV5-1 to TRBJ1-1; D is unresolved. V shed 3 bases and J shed 8 bases, with 8 bases lying between them. The CDR3 runs 11 residues. CDR1 is SGHRS and CDR2 is YFSETQ in the germline V gene. In DNA, the CDR3 is TGCGCCAGCAGCTCGTTAGAAGAAGCTTTCTTT. Amino acid sequence: CASSSLEEAFF.

The gene calls are TRBV4-2 and TRBJ2-3; 9 nucleotides align to TRBD2. CDR3 length: 14 residues. CDR1 and CDR2 from the germline V gene are LGHNA and YNFKEQ. J lost 1 base, V lost 6 bases, and 2 bases had no gene match. CDR3 loop: CASSRLAGTDTQYF. CDR3 nucleotide sequence: TGTGCCAGCAGTCGACTAGCGGGCACAGATACGCAGTATTTT.

The count of this clonotype is one. This may be a read error: a much more frequent sequence differs by one nucleotide. This sequence joins TRBV12-3 or TRBV12-4 and TRBJ2-7, with 9 bases lining up with TRBD1. V gave up 8 bases and J gave up 5 bases; unmatched junction bases: 13. The CDR3 sequence is 15 residues long. The CDR3 protein is CASGRWGTGSHEQYF. CDR3 sequence (DNA): TGTGCCAGCGGGCGTTGGGGGACAGGGTCCCACGAGCAGTACTTC.

This clonotype was detected a few times. The CDR3 region is CASSTSTGQPQHF. Here the CDR3 DNA reads TGTGCCAGCAGTACCTCGACGGGTCAGCCCCAGCATTTT. The chain uses TRBV6-1 and TRBJ1-5; D gene uncertain. The CDR3 contains 13 residues. CDR1 is MNHNS and CDR2 is SASEGT in the germline V gene. Trimming removed 5 bases at V and 6 bases at J, with 11 bases between.

The chain carries TRBV6-2 or TRBV6-3 and TRBJ2-2; D not resolved. CDR3 length equals 14 residues. The germline CDR1 and CDR2 sequences are MNHEY and SVGEGT. Trimming stripped 10 bases from V and 0 bases from J, with 12 bases between. CDR3 loop: CANSLSANTGELFF. The CDR3, as DNA: TGTGCCAACTCCCTGTCGGCGAACACCGGGGAGCTGTTTTTT.

This clonotype has a count of ten or more. The rearrangement uses TRBV30 and TRBJ1-1; D is undetermined. V was pared by 7 bases and J by 5 bases, with 14 bases between. Germline V CDR1 and CDR2: GTSNPN, SVGIG (reference sequence). CDR3 length: 12 amino acids. CDR3 nucleotides: TGTGCCTCGACAACCGGGAAGACTGAAGCTTTCTTT. Residues: CASTTGKTEAFF.

This clonotype was picked up a small number of times. The V and J genes are TRBV19 and TRBJ2-2, with 7 bases lining up with TRBD2. The trim removed 8 bases at V and 5 bases at J, leaving 11 bases unmatched. This CDR3 contains 15 residues. Per germline, CDR1 LNHDA and CDR2 SQIVND (reference sequence). CDR3 residues: CASRRPSGETGELFF. In DNA, the CDR3 is TGTGCCAGTCGGCGGCCCAGCGGGGAGACCGGGGAGCTGTTTTTT.

This clonotype was seen a few times. The rearrangement uses TRBV18 and TRBJ1-1; 7 positions match TRBD1. The V and J ends lost 4 bases and 5 bases, in that order; junction bases with no gene match: 10. CDR1 is KGHSH and CDR2 is LQKENI in the germline V gene. The length of the CDR3 is 15 residues. The CDR3 DNA reads TGTGCCAGCTCACTGCCCGGGACAGTGGGGACTGAAGCTTTCTTT. Translated: CASSLPGTVGTEAFF.

This clonotype was picked up one time. The chain joins TRBV30 to TRBJ2-7, with 7 bases that match TRBD1. This CDR3 has 16 residues. V lost 0 bases to trimming and J lost 2 bases; unmatched junction nucleotides: 10. In germline, CDR1 is GTSNPN, CDR2 SVGIG (reference sequence). This CDR3 reads CAWSVLPGQTAYEQYF. In DNA, the CDR3 is TGTGCCTGGAGTGTACTCCCGGGACAGACGGCCTACGAGCAGTACTTC.

This clonotype was observed at least ten times. CDR3 in amino acids: CASSLDSRRAGDGYTF. DNA for the CDR3: TGCGCCAGCAGCTTGGATTCGCGAAGGGCGGGAGATGGCTACACCTTC. V is TRBV5-1 and J is TRBJ1-2; D gene ambiguous. This CDR3 is built from 16 residues. The V gene's germline CDR1 is SGHRS and CDR2 YFSETQ. V gave up 0 bases and J gave up 6 bases, with 18 bases separating them.

This clonotype has just a few counts. The CDR3: CASSEGQNPSYEQYF. DNA for the CDR3: TGTGCCAGCAGTGAAGGACAAAATCCGTCCTACGAGCAGTACTTC. The chain links TRBV2 to TRBJ2-7, with D uncertain. Per germline, CDR1 SNHLY and CDR2 FYNNEI. The germline V and J ends were trimmed by 1 base and 1 base, with 11 bases remaining between them. The CDR3 has 15 amino acids. Looking up the rest from reference TRBV2 and TRBJ2-7 gives the full variable domain: EPEVTQTPSHQVTQMGQEVILRCVPISNHLYFYWYRQILGQKVEFLVSFYNNEISEKSEIFDDQFSVERPDGSNFTLKIRSTKLEDSAMYFCASSEGQNPSYEQYFGPGTRLTVT.

The chain uses TRBV7-9 and TRBJ1-2, with 7 bases that match TRBD1. Germline CDR1 and CDR2: SEHNR and FQNEAQ (reference sequence). This CDR3 spans 13 amino acids. Trimming removed 6 bases from V and 5 bases from J; junction bases left unmatched: 6. The CDR3 region is CASSRTGEYGYTF. As DNA, the CDR3 is TGTGCCAGCAGTCGAACAGGGGAATATGGCTACACCTTC.

The V gene is TRBV2, the J gene TRBJ2-1; D is unclear. Germline CDR1 SNHLY, CDR2 FYNNEI. The CDR3 has 13 amino acids. V was pared by 6 bases and J by 1 base, with 7 bases between. The CDR3 DNA follows: TGTGCCAGCAGGTCGCGGTCCTACAATGAGCAGTTCTTC. This sequence encodes CASRSRSYNEQFF.

CDR3 coding DNA: TGTGCCAGCTCTCGGGCAGGGTTAATGAACACTGAAGCTTTCTTT. Translation gives CASSRAGLMNTEAFF. This chain links TRBV27 with TRBJ1-1; D perhaps matches TRBD1 (5 bases). In germline, CDR1 is MNHEY, CDR2 SMNVEV (reference sequence). The CDR3 is made up of 15 amino acids. Trimming took off 8 bases at V and 0 bases at J, with 16 bases between the two ends.

This clonotype showed up just a few times. The chain uses TRBV5-1 and TRBJ2-2; D gene uncertain. Deletions cut 1 base from V and 4 bases from J, with 11 bases between. Germline CDR1 is SGHRS and CDR2 is YFSETQ. The CDR3 spans 15 residues. CDR3 amino acids: CASSLIETGTGELFF. CDR3 coding DNA: TGCGCCAGCAGCTTGATCGAAACGGGCACCGGGGAGCTGTTTTTT.

This clonotype came up many times. The chain employs TRBV3-1 and TRBJ1-1; tentative D call: TRBD1 (5 bases). Germline-derived CDR1 and CDR2 are LGHDT and YNNKEL (reference sequence). V lost 4 bases, J lost 0 bases, and 12 bases lay in between. The CDR3 has 15 residues. As DNA, the CDR3 is TGTGCCAGCAGCCTTTCGACAGTAATGAACACTGAAGCTTTCTTT. Translating gives CASSLSTVMNTEAFF.

The CDR3 nucleotides are TGTGCCAGCAGTTACGGGCAGCCGGGTAATGAGCAGTTCTTC. As protein: CASSYGQPGNEQFF. The chain joins TRBV6-2 or TRBV6-3 to TRBJ2-1; unclear D gene. The germline CDR1 and CDR2 sequences are MNHEY and SVGEGT. Trimming removed 2 bases from V and 7 bases from J, with 12 bases in between. This CDR3 contains 14 residues.

This clonotype was counted only a few times. The chain couples TRBV15 to TRBJ1-5; D ambiguous. This CDR3 comprises 15 residues. CDR1 LNHNV and CDR2 YYDKDF come from the germline V gene (reference sequence). Deletions cut 5 bases from V and 2 bases from J, with 13 bases between. CDR3 sequence: CATSQDRQRNQPQHF. The CDR3 nucleotides are TGTGCCACCAGCCAAGATCGACAACGCAATCAGCCCCAGCATTTT. The variable domain in full, with the rest retrieved from reference TRBV15 and TRBJ1-5, is DAMVIQNPRYQVTQFGKPVTLSCSQTLNHNVMYWYQQKSSQAPKLLFHYYDKDFNNEADTPDNFQSRRPNTSFCFLDIRSPGLGDTAMYLCATSQDRQRNQPQHFGDGTRLSIL.